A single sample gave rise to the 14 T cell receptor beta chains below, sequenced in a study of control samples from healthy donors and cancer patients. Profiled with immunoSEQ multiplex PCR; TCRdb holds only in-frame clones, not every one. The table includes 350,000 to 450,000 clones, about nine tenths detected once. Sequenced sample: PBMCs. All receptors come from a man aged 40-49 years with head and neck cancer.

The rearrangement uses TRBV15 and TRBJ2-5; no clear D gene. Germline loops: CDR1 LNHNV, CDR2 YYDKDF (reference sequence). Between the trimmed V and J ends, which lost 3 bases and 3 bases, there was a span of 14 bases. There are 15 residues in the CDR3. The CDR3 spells CATSSRSAGEETQYF. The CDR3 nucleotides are TGTGCCACCAGCAGCCGGTCGGCAGGAGAAGAGACCCAGTACTTC.

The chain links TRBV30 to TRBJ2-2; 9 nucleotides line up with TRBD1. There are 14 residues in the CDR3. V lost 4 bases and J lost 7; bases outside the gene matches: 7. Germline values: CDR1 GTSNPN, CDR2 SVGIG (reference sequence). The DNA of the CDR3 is TGTGCCTGGATACAGGGGGCGCGTTACGGGGAGCTGTTTTTT. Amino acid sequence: CAWIQGARYGELFF.

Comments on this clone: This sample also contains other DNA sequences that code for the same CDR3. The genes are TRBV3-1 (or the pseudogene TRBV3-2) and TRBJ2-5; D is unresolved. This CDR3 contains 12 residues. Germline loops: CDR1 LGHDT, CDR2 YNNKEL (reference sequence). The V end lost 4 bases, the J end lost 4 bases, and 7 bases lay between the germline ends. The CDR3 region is CASSLSGETQYF. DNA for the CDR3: TGTGCCAGCAGCCTCAGTGGAGAGACCCAGTACTTC.

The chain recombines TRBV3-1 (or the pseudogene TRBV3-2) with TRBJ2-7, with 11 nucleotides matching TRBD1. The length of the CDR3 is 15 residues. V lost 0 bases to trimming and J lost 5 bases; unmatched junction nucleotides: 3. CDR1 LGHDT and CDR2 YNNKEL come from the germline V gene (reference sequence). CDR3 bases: TGTGCCAGCAGCCAAGATGGGGGACAGGGGGACGAGCAGTACTTC. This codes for CASSQDGGQGDEQYF.

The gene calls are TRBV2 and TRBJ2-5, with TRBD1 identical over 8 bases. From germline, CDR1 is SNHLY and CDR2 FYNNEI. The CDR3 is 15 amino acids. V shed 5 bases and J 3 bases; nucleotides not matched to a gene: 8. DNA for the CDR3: TGTGCCAGCAGTCAAGACAGGGGAAAAGAAGAGACCCAGTACTTC. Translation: CASSQDRGKEETQYF.

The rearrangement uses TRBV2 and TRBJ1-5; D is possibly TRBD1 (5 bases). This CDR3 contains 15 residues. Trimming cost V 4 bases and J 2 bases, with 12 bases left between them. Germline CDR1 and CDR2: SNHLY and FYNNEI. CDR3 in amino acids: CASSGQGVGNQPQHF. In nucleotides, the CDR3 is TGTGCCAGCAGTGGTCAGGGCGTGGGCAATCAGCCCCAGCATTTT.

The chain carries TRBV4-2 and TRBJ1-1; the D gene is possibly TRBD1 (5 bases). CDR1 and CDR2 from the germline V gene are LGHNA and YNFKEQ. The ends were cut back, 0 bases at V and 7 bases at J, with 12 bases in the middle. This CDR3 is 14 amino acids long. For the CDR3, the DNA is TGTGCCAGCAGCCAAGAGATACGGGACGTTGAAGCTTTCTTT. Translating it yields CASSQEIRDVEAFF.

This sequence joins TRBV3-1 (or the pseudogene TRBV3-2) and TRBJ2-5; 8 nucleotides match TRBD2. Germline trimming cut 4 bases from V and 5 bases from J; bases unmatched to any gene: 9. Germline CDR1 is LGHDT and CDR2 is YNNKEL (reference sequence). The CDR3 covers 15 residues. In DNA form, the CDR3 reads TGTGCCAGCAGCCTTGAGAGGTTAGCGGGGGAGACCCAGTACTTC. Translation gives CASSLERLAGETQYF.

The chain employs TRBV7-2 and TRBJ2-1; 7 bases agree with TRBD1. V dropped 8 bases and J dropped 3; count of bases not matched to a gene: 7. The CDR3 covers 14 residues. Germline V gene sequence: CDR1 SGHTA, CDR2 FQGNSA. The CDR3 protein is CASRFRDSYNEQFF. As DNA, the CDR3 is TGTGCCAGCCGTTTCCGGGACAGCTACAATGAGCAGTTCTTC.

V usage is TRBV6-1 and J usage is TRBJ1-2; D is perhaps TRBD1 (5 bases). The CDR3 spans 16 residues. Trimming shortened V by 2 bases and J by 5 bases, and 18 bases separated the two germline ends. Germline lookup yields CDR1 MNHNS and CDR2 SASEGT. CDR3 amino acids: CASSERDRGQSYGYTF. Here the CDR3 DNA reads TGTGCCAGCAGTGAAAGGGACCGGGGTCAGAGTTATGGCTACACCTTC.

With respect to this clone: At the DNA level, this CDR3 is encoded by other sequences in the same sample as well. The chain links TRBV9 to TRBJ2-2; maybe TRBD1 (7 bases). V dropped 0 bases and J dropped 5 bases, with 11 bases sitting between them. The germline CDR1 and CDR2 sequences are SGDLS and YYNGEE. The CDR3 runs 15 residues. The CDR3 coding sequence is TGTGCCAGCAGCGTAGACCCAGGGGGGACCGGGGAGCTGTTTTTT. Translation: CASSVDPGGTGELFF.

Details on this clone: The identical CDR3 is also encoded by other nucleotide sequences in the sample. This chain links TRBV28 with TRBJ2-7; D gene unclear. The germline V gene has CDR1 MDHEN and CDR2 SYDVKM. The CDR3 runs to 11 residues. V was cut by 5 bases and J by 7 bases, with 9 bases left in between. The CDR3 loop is CASSLLGEQYF. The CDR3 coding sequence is TGTGCCAGCAGTCTATTGGGGGAGCAGTACTTC. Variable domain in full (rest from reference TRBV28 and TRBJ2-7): DVKVTQSSRYLVKRTGEKVFLECVQDMDHENMFWYRQDPGLGLRLIYFSYDVKMKEKGDIPEGYSVSREKKERFSLILESASTNQTSMYLCASSLLGEQYFGPGTRLTVT.

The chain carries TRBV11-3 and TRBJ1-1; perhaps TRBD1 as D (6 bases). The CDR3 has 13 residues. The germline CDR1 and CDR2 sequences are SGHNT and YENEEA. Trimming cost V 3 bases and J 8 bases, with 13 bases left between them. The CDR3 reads CASSLRGAGEAFF. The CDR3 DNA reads TGTGCCAGCAGCTTGAGGGGGGCTGGAGAAGCTTTCTTT.

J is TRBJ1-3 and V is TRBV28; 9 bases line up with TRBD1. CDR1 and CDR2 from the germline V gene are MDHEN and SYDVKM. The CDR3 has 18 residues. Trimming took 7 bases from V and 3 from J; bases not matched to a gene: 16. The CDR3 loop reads CASTTSWGTGSGGNTIYF. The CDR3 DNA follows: TGTGCCAGCACAACCAGCTGGGGGACAGGGTCTGGTGGAAACACCATATATTTT.